The T cell receptor (beta chain) described here comes from a study of identifying expanded T cells in peripheral blood (dated by TCRdb to between 2018 and 2020). Background for the entire study: Technical replicates were generated by sequencing separate aliquots of the same genomic DNA pool, with four replicates compared pairwise.

The investigation overall reported the following: Both the number of clones called differentially abundant and the false-positive rate were significantly reduced by the beta-binomial model across all healthy-donor time intervals. The binomial model flagged approximately 1.3 differentially abundant clones between technical replicates but 15 to 17 over roughly two weeks and around 19 over approximately four weeks. It was expected by the authors that biological variance in healthy repertoires might increase further over much longer intervals, such as months to years. For all healthy donors, the variance in clone template counts between roughly 2-week samples rose significantly as total template count increased.

The cysteine opens and the phenylalanine closes a CDR3 of 15 amino acids. The entry retains the CDR3 DNA only, 45 bases that are in frame from base 1. Deletion took 2 bases off V and 0 bases off J, with a span of 7 bases between the germline ends. CDR1 is given as MNHNY and CDR2 as SVGAGI, both from the germline V gene (reference sequence). A word on this clone: Its target antigen remains unknown. Nothing much larger sits one base from this clone, and base qualities are not available.

No immune events, such as infections, were documented for the healthy donors during the collection period. Time-dependent variance in a beta-binomial model of T-cell clone differential abundance was calibrated using healthy-donor blood repertoires as a training cohort. There were some ten healthy donors in the training cohort, of whom 3 were female and 7 were male. The donors were between roughly 29 and 70 years old, with an average age of about 45 years. Whole blood from each healthy donor was obtained from a commercial supplier and was collected at three time points 2 to 3 weeks apart. Genomic DNA was extracted from unsorted whole blood for immunosequencing. The immunoSEQ Assay, which relies on bias-controlled multiplex PCR amplification of genomic DNA, was used to profile TCRbeta CDR3 regions. In the original analysis: To quantify the absolute abundance of each unique TCRbeta CDR3 region, the sequences were collapsed and filtered. Differential abundance was assessed using a binomial (Fisher-equivalent) model and a beta-binomial model in which time-dependent variance fitted from healthy donors was added. Clones with fewer than 5 combined templates were removed, and differential abundance was called for clones with a Benjamini-Hochberg FDR below 0.01. Using the form v = (b*log(k)+a)^2, the beta-binomial variance was modeled as a function of the total template count across the two samples. Sourced from immuneACCESS, this table was stored by TCRdb with only in-frame sequences that have V and J called. A share of the clones is absent; for the studies checked, an unresolved V gene accounts for under half, and the remainder has no known explanation. The V and J calls and clone size were taken over from that table, and D and trimming were inferred from the DNA. The sample table records roughly 90,000 clones; around 84% of these occur just once. Of the sample, approximately 4.5% falls within the top ten clones.

The sequence was obtained from a person aged 18 to 75 in good health. Sequenced material: blood. The V gene is TRBV6-6 and the J gene is TRBJ2-2, with a tentative D gene TRBD1 over 6 matching bases. The nucleotide sequence is given as TGTGCCAGCAGTTACGGGACATCGAACACCGGGGAGCTGTTTTTT. This gives the protein CASSYGTSNTGELFF.